The 23 T cell receptor beta chains below come from one sample, sequenced in a study of shared clonotypes between healthy human individuals. Libraries were prepared by immunoSEQ multiplex PCR; TCRdb keeps only in-frame clonotypes and omits some of them. The sample lists over a million clones, about 80% occurring once. The sample taken for sequencing was memory CD4+ T cells from PBMCs. As to subset: CD45RA-negative fraction. Every receptor here comes from a man aged 18 to 30 in good health. Some clones in this sample may be carry-over from other donors' samples.

This sequence joins TRBV28 and TRBJ2-3; a weak D match, TRBD1 (6 bases). With 5 bases removed from V and 0 bases from J, the gap between germline ends came to 12 bases. The length of the CDR3 is 15 residues. Germline CDR1 MDHEN, CDR2 SYDVKM. The CDR3 DNA is TGTGCCAGCAGTCCCACAGGGTGGAGCACAGATACGCAGTATTTT. It yields the protein CASSPTGWSTDTQYF.

V and J are TRBV18 and TRBJ2-6; no clear D gene. Germline values: CDR1 KGHSH, CDR2 LQKENI. This CDR3 is built from 21 residues. The ends were cut back, 6 bases at V and 0 bases at J, with 27 bases in the middle. CDR3 protein: CASSSRFQDDDKSSGANVLTF. The CDR3 region has the DNA TGTGCCAGCTCCTCTCGCTTCCAGGACGATGATAAGAGCTCTGGGGCCAACGTCCTGACTTTC. Variable domain in full (rest from reference TRBV18 and TRBJ2-6): NAGVMQNPRHLVRRRGQEARLRCSPMKGHSHVYWYRQLPEEGLKFMVYLQKENIIDESGMPKERFSAEFPKEGPSILRIQQVVRGDSAAYFCASSSRFQDDDKSSGANVLTFGAGSRLTVL.

This clone is a singleton in its sample. The J gene is TRBJ2-7, the V gene TRBV6-5; D might be TRBD2 (7 bases). The CDR3 runs 16 residues. Trimming took off 0 bases at V and 3 bases at J, with 15 bases between the two ends. Per the germline V gene, CDR1 is MNHEY and CDR2 is SVGAGI. CDR3 region: CASSYSRGAGGYEQYF. The CDR3 nucleotides read TGTGCCAGCAGTTACTCACGGGGGGCCGGGGGCTACGAGCAGTACTTC.

The chain couples TRBV5-6 to TRBJ1-3; a possible D gene is TRBD1 (5 bases). The CDR3 covers 18 residues. Germline V CDR1 and CDR2: SGHDT, YYEEEE. Trimming shortened V by 2 bases and J by 0 bases, and 18 bases separated the two germline ends. The CDR3 region is CASSLFDGQLNSGNTIYF. CDR3 in DNA: TGTGCCAGCAGCTTATTCGACGGACAACTAAACTCTGGAAACACCATATATTTT.

The chain carries TRBV28 and TRBJ2-5; 8 bases match TRBD2. Germline trimming cut 4 bases from V and 4 bases from J; bases unmatched to any gene: 8. The CDR3 loop spans 15 amino acids. The germline V gene encodes CDR1 MDHEN and CDR2 SYDVKM. The CDR3 sequence: CASSSGTRGAETQYF. The CDR3 DNA is TGTGCCAGCAGTTCCGGGACTAGGGGTGCAGAGACCCAGTACTTC.

This chain connects TRBV7-8 to TRBJ2-6, with unresolved D. The CDR3 is 16 amino acids. V lost 0 bases, J lost 0 bases, and 6 bases lay in between. Germline CDR1 reads SGHVS; CDR2 reads FQNEAQ. The CDR3 nucleotides are TGTGCCAGCAGCTTAGCCCTGAGCTCTGGGGCCAACGTCCTGACTTTC. Its translation: CASSLALSSGANVLTF.

For the CDR3, the DNA is TGCAGCGGTGCGCAGGGTACTGGCTACGAGCAGTACTTC. Its translation: CSGAQGTGYEQYF. The chain joins TRBV29-1 to TRBJ2-7; D might be TRBD1 (5 bases). CDR1 and CDR2 (germline): SQVTM, ANQGSEA. The CDR3 contains 13 residues. V gave up 7 bases and J gave up 3 bases, with 16 bases separating them.

The V and J genes are TRBV5-6 and TRBJ2-3; weak D call: TRBD1 (6 bases). The germline gives CDR1 SGHDT, CDR2 YYEEEE. The CDR3 is made up of 15 amino acids. With 4 bases removed from V and 0 bases from J, the gap between germline ends came to 12 bases. The CDR3 DNA reads as TGTGCCAGCAGCCGATTCAGGGGAAGCACAGATACGCAGTATTTT. Protein sequence: CASSRFRGSTDTQYF.

The chain recombines TRBV5-6 with TRBJ2-7; D is perhaps TRBD2 (6 bases). The CDR3 is made up of 13 amino acids. Germline V gene data show CDR1 as SGHDT and CDR2 as YYEEEE. Deletions cut 2 bases from V and 1 base from J, with 7 bases between. The CDR3 loop reads CASSFGGSYEQYF. CDR3 in DNA: TGTGCCAGCAGCTTTGGAGGGTCCTACGAGCAGTACTTC.

The rearrangement links TRBV25-1 to TRBJ2-1, with a tentative D call TRBD2 (5 bases). The CDR3 consists of 17 residues. Germline CDR1 reads MGHDK; CDR2 reads SYGVNS. V was trimmed by 5 bases and J by 7 bases, leaving 24 bases between them. The CDR3 region is CASSPIGGFSMENEQFF. In nucleotides, the CDR3 is TGTGCCAGCAGTCCCATAGGAGGTTTTAGTATGGAGAATGAGCAGTTCTTC.

In regard to this clone: The same CDR3 also results from other DNA sequences found in this sample. V usage is TRBV20-1 and J usage is TRBJ1-5, with D possibly matching TRBD1 (5 bases). CDR1 and CDR2 from the germline V gene are DFQATT and SNEGSKA (reference sequence). The CDR3 is 11 amino acids. Deletions cut 6 bases from V and 6 bases from J, with 9 bases between. Here the CDR3 reads CSASGGQPQHF. CDR3 coding DNA: TGCAGTGCCTCCGGGGGTCAGCCCCAGCATTTT.

This clone occurred a few times. Possible read error: a much larger clone is one base away. The chain employs TRBV7-9 and TRBJ2-3; D uncertain. Per the germline V gene, CDR1 is SEHNR and CDR2 is FQNEAQ (reference sequence). The CDR3 length is 12 residues. V was clipped by 3 bases and J by 10 bases, with 11 bases between them. CDR3: CASSFGPVAQYF. CDR3 DNA sequence: TGTGCCAGCAGCTTTGGTCCAGTGGCGCAGTATTTT.

The V gene is TRBV23-1, the J gene TRBJ1-5; perhaps TRBD1 as D (5 bases). TRBV23-1 qualifies as an ORF whose function is uncertain. The CDR3 length is 15 residues. The V end lost 6 bases, the J end lost 5 bases, and 17 bases lay between the germline ends. Here the CDR3 DNA reads TGCGCCAGCAGACGAAAGGGACTTCACCATCAGCCCCAGCATTTT. It specifies CASRRKGLHHQPQHF.

The chain is built from TRBV28 and TRBJ2-5, with a weak D call TRBD2 (6 bases). The V and J ends lost 3 bases and 6 bases respectively, with 14 bases between them. The CDR3 totals 14 residues. Per germline, CDR1 MDHEN and CDR2 SYDVKM. CDR3: CASSFPGGLKTQYF. The CDR3, as DNA: TGTGCCAGCAGTTTCCCCGGAGGGTTGAAGACCCAGTACTTC.

The chain couples TRBV7-6 to TRBJ2-1; no clear D gene. Germline V gives CDR1 SGHVS, CDR2 FNYEAQ. V lost 5 bases to trimming and J lost 2 bases, with 13 bases between them. CDR3 length equals 15 residues. CDR3 loop: CASSPWESAYNEQFF. Here the CDR3 DNA reads TGTGCCAGCAGCCCCTGGGAATCCGCCTACAATGAGCAGTTCTTC.

The gene calls are TRBV18 and TRBJ2-1; D perhaps matches TRBD2 (6 bases). CDR3 size: 16 residues. Germline V gives CDR1 KGHSH, CDR2 LQKENI. V was clipped by 0 bases and J by 6 bases, with 15 bases between them. The CDR3 coding sequence is TGTGCCAGCTCACCACCAGGGAGGCGAGGGTCCAATGAGCAGTTCTTC. Protein product: CASSPPGRRGSNEQFF. Complete variable domain (other parts from reference TRBV18 and TRBJ2-1): NAGVMQNPRHLVRRRGQEARLRCSPMKGHSHVYWYRQLPEEGLKFMVYLQKENIIDESGMPKERFSAEFPKEGPSILRIQQVVRGDSAAYFCASSPPGRRGSNEQFFGPGTRLTVL.

Ten or more counts support this clone. At one end, the junction sequence differs from germline, possibly due to a read error. This rearrangement joins TRBV11-3 to TRBJ2-1; 7 nucleotides line up with TRBD1. Germline lookup yields CDR1 SGHNT and CDR2 YENEEA. CDR3 size: 17 residues. The CDR3 DNA reads as TGTGCCAGCAGCCCTCTACCGGGACAGCTGCCCTATAATGAGCAGTTCTTC. Its translation is CASSPLPGQLPYNEQFF. Based on the CDR3 plus reference TRBV11-3 and TRBJ2-1, the full variable domain is EAGVVQSPRYKIIEKKQPVAFWCNPISGHNTLYWYLQNLGQGPELLIRYENEEAVDDSQLPKDRFSAERLKGVDSTLKIQPAELGDSAVYLCASSPLPGQLPYNEQFFGPGTRLTVL.

This sequence joins TRBV19 and TRBJ1-4, with 12 positions matching TRBD1. The junction had 5 bases not matched to a gene; V was cut back by 8 bases and J by 4 bases. Per the germline V gene, CDR1 is LNHDA and CDR2 is SQIVND (reference sequence). This CDR3 spans 15 amino acids. The CDR3 protein is CASCRDRGHNEKLFF. CDR3 DNA sequence: TGTGCCAGTTGCCGGGACAGGGGGCATAATGAAAAACTGTTTTTT. Variable domain in full (rest from reference TRBV19 and TRBJ1-4): DGGITQSPKYLFRKEGQNVTLSCEQNLNHDAMYWYRQDPGQGLRLIYYSQIVNDFQKGDIAEGYSVSREKKESFPLTVTSAQKNPTAFYLCASCRDRGHNEKLFFGSGTQLSVL.

This rearrangement joins TRBV4-3 to TRBJ2-7; 7 bases match TRBD2. V lost 2 bases, J lost 2 bases, and 12 bases stayed unmatched. The CDR3 totals 17 residues. Germline lookup yields CDR1 LGHNA and CDR2 YSLEER. In DNA, the CDR3 is TGCGCCAGCAGCCAACTCCTTATCGGGAGGACCACCTACGAGCAGTACTTC. It encodes CASSQLLIGRTTYEQYF.

The CDR3 protein is CASSPRTVFYGYTF. The CDR3 DNA is TGTGCCAGCAGCCCCCGGACAGTCTTCTATGGCTACACCTTC. The chain employs TRBV6-6 and TRBJ1-2, with a weak D call TRBD1 (6 bases). The CDR3 contains 14 residues. The V end lost 6 bases, the J end lost 4 bases, and 15 bases lay between the germline ends. Germline assignment: CDR1 MNHNY and CDR2 SVGAGI (reference sequence).

The rearrangement links TRBV19 to TRBJ2-7; TRBD2 aligns across 13 bases. With 5 bases clipped from V and 7 bases from J, the junction kept 11 bases outside the gene matches. Germline V gene lookup returns CDR1 LNHDA and CDR2 SQIVND (reference sequence). The CDR3 covers 16 residues. The CDR3 bases are TGTGCCAGTAGTCTACAACTAGCGGGAGGGCCGAGTGAGCAGTACTTC. It encodes CASSLQLAGGPSEQYF.

This clone has a handful of counts. CDR3: CASSQRQGVNTEAFF. CDR3 bases: TGTGCCAGCAGCCAAAGACAAGGGGTGAACACTGAAGCTTTCTTT. The chain has TRBV14 and TRBJ1-1; a possible D gene is TRBD1 (5 bases). V lost 2 bases, J lost 0 bases, and 10 bases lay in between. Germline values: CDR1 SGHDN, CDR2 FVKESK. The CDR3 contains 15 residues.

On this clone itself: Other DNA sequences from this sample encode an identical CDR3 as well. The J gene is TRBJ2-5, the V gene TRBV28; 14 bases agree with TRBD2. CDR1 is MDHEN and CDR2 is SYDVKM in the germline V gene. The CDR3 sequence is 16 residues long. J lost 1 base, V lost 5 bases, and 3 bases had no gene match. The CDR3 region is CASSLGLAGGQETQYF. The CDR3 region has the DNA TGTGCCAGCAGTCTAGGACTAGCGGGGGGCCAAGAGACCCAGTACTTC.